The next 29 T cell receptor beta chains were all read from a single sample in a study of CD8 T cells in ankylosing spondylitis (dated 2017 in TCRdb). The library was produced with 5' RACE. Sequencing was carried out with an Illumina HiSeq 2500. The public reads were quality trimmed at Q25 with fastp and then assembled into clones with MiXCR by TCRdb, keeping productive beta chains. Each entry is one CDR3 protein sequence, shown with its most common DNA and genes. Here the sample has around 150,000 distinct CDR3 sequences; about 16% occur a single time. The ten most abundant clones make up approximately 7.8% of the sample. The sample was blood, either unsorted or a sorted T cell fraction (not recorded which). All receptors derive from a male donor with ankylosing spondylitis or in good health (not recorded which).

Only a few counts were recorded for this clonotype. In DNA, the CDR3 is TGTGCCAGCAGCCAACAGGGCGTGAACACTGAAGCTTTCTTT. This sequence encodes CASSQQGVNTEAFF. The V gene is TRBV4-2, the J gene TRBJ1-1; D possibly corresponds to TRBD1 (5 bases). Germline loops: CDR1 LGHNA, CDR2 YNFKEQ. There are 14 residues in the CDR3. V dropped 2 bases and J dropped 0 bases, with 7 bases sitting between them.

This clonotype was picked up a small number of times. The chain uses TRBV28 and TRBJ2-2; D call uncertain. Trimming pared 7 bases from V and 1 base from J, leaving 7 bases between. The CDR3 covers 13 residues. The V gene's germline CDR1 is MDHEN and CDR2 SYDVKM. The CDR3 loop is CASIAGNTGELFF. The DNA for the CDR3 is TGTGCCAGCATCGCAGGGAACACCGGGGAGCTGTTTTTT.

The chain couples TRBV30 to TRBJ1-5, with D unresolved. Trimming removed 2 bases from V and 6 bases from J, with 14 bases in between. In germline, CDR1 is GTSNPN, CDR2 SVGIG (reference sequence). The CDR3 loop spans 14 amino acids. The CDR3 DNA sequence: TGTGCCTGGAGTATAGAGGCCGCCAGTCAGCCCCAGCATTTT. It codes for CAWSIEAASQPQHF.

The chain couples TRBV3-1 to TRBJ2-2; D call uncertain. This CDR3 comprises 13 residues. Germline V lookup: CDR1 LGHDT, CDR2 YNNKEL (reference sequence). V lost 1 base and J lost 7, with 7 bases in between. CDR3 nucleotide sequence: TGTGCCAGCAGCCAAGGAGCGTTCGGGGAGCTGTTTTTT. Encoded protein: CASSQGAFGELFF.

The V gene is TRBV5-1, the J gene TRBJ2-5; 11 bases fit TRBD2. The germline gives CDR1 SGHRS, CDR2 YFSETQ. The V gene end was trimmed by 3 bases and the J gene end by 1 base; junction bases not matched to a gene: 2. The CDR3 totals 15 residues. CDR3 DNA sequence: TGCGCCAGCAGCTACACTAGCGGGGGCCAAGAGACCCAGTACTTC. This gives the protein CASSYTSGGQETQYF. Supplemented by reference TRBV5-1 and TRBJ2-5, the full variable domain reads KAGVTQTPRYLIKTRGQQVTLSCSPISGHRSVSWYQQTPGQGLQFLFEYFSETQRNKGNFPGRFSGRQFSNSRSEMNVSTLELGDSALYLCASSYTSGGQETQYFGPGTRLLVL.

The V call is TRBV6-1, the J call TRBJ1-2; D is ambiguous. The CDR3 runs to 15 residues. Trimming took off 6 bases at V and 7 bases at J, with 21 bases between the two ends. Germline assignment: CDR1 MNHNS and CDR2 SASEGT. The CDR3 coding sequence is TGTGCCAGCAGCCCGGGTACGGGCCGTTTGGGTGGCTACACCTTC. This encodes CASSPGTGRLGGYTF.

The rearrangement uses TRBV27 and TRBJ2-1, with D perhaps TRBD1 or TRBD2 (5 bases each). Looked up from germline, CDR1 is MNHEY and CDR2 is SMNVEV (reference sequence). Trimming removed 2 bases from V and 2 bases from J, with 13 bases in between. The CDR3 sequence is 16 residues long. CDR3 sequence reads: CASSLDSRGPYNEQFF. The CDR3 bases are TGTGCCAGCAGTTTAGATTCCCGGGGACCCTACAATGAGCAGTTCTTC.

This clonotype showed up many times. This chain links TRBV5-1 with TRBJ2-3; 11 bases are shared with TRBD2. The J segment lost 2 bases and the V segment lost 5 bases, leaving 19 bases of the junction unmatched. Germline CDR1 and CDR2: SGHRS and YFSETQ. This CDR3 is built from 20 residues. The CDR3 sequence is CASRTMRFWWGLAVTDTQYF. The CDR3 DNA sequence: TGCGCCAGCAGGACAATGCGGTTCTGGTGGGGACTAGCGGTCACAGATACGCAGTATTTT.

With regard to this clonotype: It is likely a read error, because the conserved phenylalanine at the end of the CDR3 is missing. The chain uses TRBV30 and TRBJ1-2; possibly TRBD1 for D (6 bases). Trimming took 2 bases from V and 4 from J, leaving 11 bases between them. Per the germline V gene, CDR1 is GTSNPN and CDR2 is SVGIG (reference sequence). The CDR3 has 13 amino acids. CDR3 sequence: CAWSKDSFYGYTI. The CDR3 DNA reads TGTGCCTGGAGTAAGGACAGCTTCTATGGCTACACCATC.

This clonotype was counted at least ten times. This chain links TRBV20-1 with TRBJ1-2; 7 bases are shared with TRBD1. Germline V CDR1 and CDR2: DFQATT, SNEGSKA (reference sequence). Losses at the gene ends were 5 bases for V and 4 bases for J; bases not matched to a gene: 7. The CDR3 consists of 13 residues. CDR3 residues: CSARRDSSYGYTF. For the CDR3, the DNA is TGCAGTGCTCGCCGGGACAGCAGCTATGGCTACACCTTC.

This clonotype was counted ten times or more. The chain joins TRBV28 to TRBJ2-1; D not certain. V lost 6 bases, J lost 4 bases, and 4 bases lay in between. The CDR3 is 11 residues long. Germline V gives CDR1 MDHEN, CDR2 SYDVKM. CDR3 coding DNA: TGTGCCAGCAGACAATACAATGAGCAGTTCTTC. Protein: CASRQYNEQFF.

CDR3 bases: TGTGCCAGCAGTTTCGGGGCGAGCTCCTACGAGCAGTACTTC. The encoded protein is CASSFGASSYEQYF. The chain joins TRBV12-3 or TRBV12-4 to TRBJ2-7; D might be TRBD1 or TRBD2, each matching 5 bases. Trimming cost V 3 bases and J 0 bases, with 9 bases left between them. This CDR3 has 14 amino acids.

Worth noting for this clonotype: A much larger clone differs by one base, so this may be a read error. V is TRBV5-6 and J is TRBJ1-5; D gene uncertain. The CDR3 is 14 residues long. Germline V CDR1 and CDR2: SGHDT, YYEEEE. Here the CDR3 reads CASSFGVDNQLQHF. CDR3 in DNA: TGTGCCAGCAGCTTCGGAGTTGACAATCAGCTCCAGCATTTT.

This clonotype occurred a few times. A much larger clone lies a single base off, so this may be a read error. The J gene is TRBJ1-1, the V gene TRBV20-1; D is undetermined. The V and J ends lost 5 bases and 6 bases respectively, with 13 bases between them. The CDR3 runs 12 residues. The germline V gene encodes CDR1 DFQATT and CDR2 SNEGSKA (reference sequence). CDR3 amino acids: CSALKGSAEAFF. The CDR3 nucleotides read TGCAGTGCTTTAAAGGGCAGTGCTGAAGCTTTCTTT.

The J gene is TRBJ2-7, the V gene TRBV27; D perhaps matches TRBD1 (5 bases). The CDR3 totals 16 residues. The ends were cut back, 5 bases at V and 2 bases at J, with 19 bases in the middle. Germline CDR1 is MNHEY and CDR2 is SMNVEV (reference sequence). In nucleotides, the CDR3 is TGTGCCAGCAGTCCAAACCCCCACAGGTCAGCCTACGAGCAGTACTTC. Protein: CASSPNPHRSAYEQYF.

This chain uses TRBV27 with TRBJ2-7; no firm D call. Germline assignment: CDR1 MNHEY and CDR2 SMNVEV (reference sequence). The V end was cut by 2 bases, the J end by 0 bases, with 11 bases between. The CDR3 loop spans 15 amino acids. CDR3 region: CASSLSRLRSYEQYF. For the CDR3, the DNA is TGTGCCAGCAGTTTAAGTAGGCTTCGCTCCTACGAGCAGTACTTC.

Ten or more counts support this clonotype. The V and J genes are TRBV5-1 and TRBJ2-1; D is unclear. Germline V CDR1 and CDR2: SGHRS, YFSETQ. The CDR3 runs 12 residues. V was cut by 0 bases and J by 4 bases, with 2 bases left in between. The CDR3 sequence: CASSLAYNEQFF. CDR3 nucleotide sequence: TGCGCCAGCAGCTTGGCTTACAATGAGCAGTTCTTC.

This clonotype was observed many times. The chain couples TRBV20-1 to TRBJ1-1, with D perhaps matching TRBD1 (5 bases). The CDR3 consists of 14 residues. V shed 3 bases and J shed 4 bases, with 15 bases lying between them. The germline gives CDR1 DFQATT, CDR2 SNEGSKA (reference sequence). In nucleotides, the CDR3 is TGCAGTGCTAGGGAATCTGGGGCAGGCACTGAAGCTTTCTTT. Its protein is CSARESGAGTEAFF.

In its sample, this clonotype was seen many times. The V call is TRBV5-4, the J call TRBJ2-3, with D perhaps matching TRBD1 (5 bases). The V gene lost 5 bases and the J gene lost 2 bases, with 12 bases spanning the gap. The CDR3 covers 14 residues. Germline V lookup: CDR1 SGHNT, CDR2 YYREEE (reference sequence). CDR3 coding DNA: TGTGCCAGCAGTCTCGGACATACCACAGATACGCAGTATTTT. It codes for CASSLGHTTDTQYF. The complete variable domain, with remaining parts taken from reference TRBV5-4 and TRBJ2-3, reads ETGVTQSPTHLIKTRGQQVTLRCSSQSGHNTVSWYQQALGQGPQFIFQYYREEENGRGNFPPRFSGLQFPNYSSELNVNALELDDSALYLCASSLGHTTDTQYFGPGTRLTVL.

The chain combines TRBV6-2 or TRBV6-3 with TRBJ2-3, with D tentatively TRBD2 (5 bases). There are 14 residues in the CDR3. V lost 6 bases to trimming and J lost 6 bases, with 16 bases between them. The germline CDR1 and CDR2 sequences are MNHEY and SVGEGT. In nucleotides, the CDR3 is TGTGCCAGCAGCTCTGAGTACGGGATGGATACGCAGTATTTT. Translated: CASSSEYGMDTQYF.

The CDR3 protein is CSARVGNTEAFF. Here the CDR3 DNA reads TGCAGTGCTAGAGTGGGGAACACTGAAGCTTTCTTT. The J gene is TRBJ1-1, the V gene TRBV20-1; the D is unclear. The CDR3 totals 12 residues. V was clipped by 1 base and J by 1 base, with 4 bases between them. Looked up from germline, CDR1 is DFQATT and CDR2 is SNEGSKA (reference sequence).

This clonotype was seen more than once but under ten times. The chain uses TRBV28 and TRBJ1-1, with unresolved D. V dropped 3 bases and J dropped 8 bases, with 7 bases sitting between them. CDR3 length: 11 residues. Germline CDR1 MDHEN, CDR2 SYDVKM. CDR3 sequence reads: CASSFEREAFF. The CDR3 DNA is TGTGCCAGCAGTTTCGAGAGGGAAGCTTTCTTT.

This clonotype came up many times. This chain links TRBV5-6 with TRBJ2-6, with no clear D. The V end was cut by 2 bases, the J end by 0 bases, with 0 bases between. CDR1 and CDR2 from the germline V gene are SGHDT and YYEEEE. CDR3 size: 13 residues. This CDR3 is CASSFSGANVLTF. The CDR3 DNA reads as TGTGCCAGCAGCTTCTCTGGGGCCAACGTCCTGACTTTC.

On this clonotype: This could be a read error, since a much larger clone is one nucleotide away. DNA for the CDR3: TGTGCCAGTAAGTTAACTTCCCGAGGAACTGCAGCTTTCTTT. Its translation: CASKLTSRGTAAFF. The rearrangement uses TRBV19 and TRBJ1-1; the D is unclear. Germline V lookup: CDR1 LNHDA, CDR2 SQIVND (reference sequence). The CDR3 is 14 residues long.

The chain is built from TRBV28 and TRBJ2-7; D might be TRBD1 (6 bases). This CDR3 spans 15 amino acids. The V and J ends lost 7 bases and 0 bases respectively, with 16 bases between them. Looked up from germline, CDR1 is MDHEN and CDR2 is SYDVKM. CDR3 protein: CASKSAGVDSYEQYF. As DNA, the CDR3 is TGTGCCAGCAAATCGGCAGGGGTCGACTCCTACGAGCAGTACTTC.

The gene calls are TRBV9 and TRBJ1-3; 7 bases are shared with TRBD1. This CDR3 is built from 15 residues. CDR1 and CDR2 (germline): SGDLS, YYNGEE. V lost 3 bases to trimming and J lost 4 bases; unmatched junction nucleotides: 7. CDR3 nucleotide sequence: TGTGCCAGCAGCGGGGAGAGGGGGCAAGGAAACACCATATATTTT. It translates to CASSGERGQGNTIYF. Supplemented by reference TRBV9 and TRBJ1-3, the full variable domain reads DSGVTQTPKHLITATGQRVTLRCSPRSGDLSVYWYQQSLDQGLQFLIQYYNGEERAKGNILERFSAQQFPDLHSELNLSSLELGDSALYFCASSGERGQGNTIYFGEGSWLTVV.

About this clonotype: One end of the junction varies from germline; a read error may be responsible. The chain combines TRBV2 with TRBJ2-2; 10 bases align to TRBD2. The CDR3 sequence is 17 residues long. CDR1 and CDR2 (germline): SNHLY, FYNNEI. This CDR3 reads CASSDLASGSRAGELYF. CDR3 coding DNA: TGTGCCAGCAGTGATTTGGCTAGCGGGAGCCGGGCCGGGGAGCTGTATTTT.

This rearrangement joins TRBV7-9 to TRBJ1-2; D not certain. V shed 5 bases and J shed 2 bases, with 9 bases lying between them. The CDR3 is 13 residues long. Germline lookup yields CDR1 SEHNR and CDR2 FQNEAQ (reference sequence). This CDR3 reads CASSKQQNYGYTF. CDR3 in DNA: TGTGCCAGCAGCAAACAGCAAAACTATGGCTACACCTTC.

The table lists this clonotype with many counts. J is TRBJ1-2 and V is TRBV3-1, with 7 bases matching TRBD1. The ends lost 3 bases at V and 8 bases at J; junction bases unmatched: 6. This CDR3 region has 13 residues. Germline V lookup: CDR1 LGHDT, CDR2 YNNKEL (reference sequence). The CDR3 spells CASSHLDREGYTF. CDR3 nucleotide sequence: TGTGCCAGCAGCCATCTCGACAGGGAAGGCTACACCTTC.